The 10 T cell receptor beta chains reported below all come from one sample, sequenced in a study of cytomegalovirus exposure and HLA in healthy donors. This PCR relied on a set of 60 Vbeta primers and 13 Jbeta primers. TCRdb's copy holds only in-frame clones and misses some; the assay was immunoSEQ multiplex PCR. This table has around 140,000 clones, approximately 80% appearing once. The sample comprised PBMCs. Receptor source: a male donor in good health and CMV-seronegative.

V and J are TRBV5-4 and TRBJ1-4, with D perhaps TRBD1 (6 bases). Trimming took 0 bases from V and 0 from J, leaving 15 bases between them. Germline assignment: CDR1 SGHNT and CDR2 YYREEE (reference sequence). CDR3 length equals 18 residues. The CDR3 reads CASSLGKGVGSTNEKLFF. In DNA form, the CDR3 reads TGTGCCAGCAGCTTGGGGAAGGGGGTCGGTTCAACTAATGAAAAACTGTTTTTT. Full variable domain (missing parts from reference TRBV5-4 and TRBJ1-4): ETGVTQSPTHLIKTRGQQVTLRCSSQSGHNTVSWYQQALGQGPQFIFQYYREEENGRGNFPPRFSGLQFPNYSSELNVNALELDDSALYLCASSLGKGVGSTNEKLFFGSGTQLSVL.

This clone was detected only a few times. The chain combines TRBV5-1 with TRBJ2-7, with 12 bases identical to TRBD2. V shed 7 bases and J 1 base; nucleotides not matched to a gene: 15. Per germline, CDR1 SGHRS and CDR2 YFSETQ. CDR3 size: 18 residues. DNA for the CDR3: TGCGCCAGCGGTTCACCGGGACTAGCGGGCCTTCGATCCTACGAGCAGTACTTC. Translated, it gives CASGSPGLAGLRSYEQYF.

V and J are TRBV19 and TRBJ1-2; the D is unclear. V dropped 7 bases and J dropped 2 bases, with 14 bases sitting between them. The CDR3 is made up of 14 amino acids. In germline, CDR1 is LNHDA, CDR2 SQIVND (reference sequence). DNA for the CDR3: TGTGCCAGTAAGGAAAGCGGAGGAAACTATGGCTACACCTTC. As protein: CASKESGGNYGYTF.

The sample holds a few counts of this clone. This rearrangement joins TRBV5-6 to TRBJ2-1; possible D gene TRBD2, 6 bases. Trimming removed 6 bases from V and 7 bases from J, with 14 bases in between. The V gene's germline CDR1 is SGHDT and CDR2 YYEEEE. The CDR3 is made up of 13 amino acids. CDR3 amino acids: CASTSLASNEQFF. CDR3 coding DNA: TGTGCCAGCACAAGCCTAGCGAGTAATGAGCAGTTCTTC.

V gene TRBV19 combines with J gene TRBJ2-3, with 14 nucleotides matching TRBD2. The CDR3 consists of 18 residues. Germline CDR1 is LNHDA and CDR2 is SQIVND (reference sequence). The ends lost 7 bases at V and 4 bases at J; junction bases unmatched: 13. The CDR3 reads CASTTRRLAGGPSDTQYF. The CDR3 nucleotides are TGTGCCAGTACGACAAGGAGACTAGCGGGAGGGCCGTCAGATACGCAGTATTTT.

This chain joins TRBV7-2 and TRBJ2-5; 11 bases are shared with TRBD2. Germline trimming cut 4 bases from V and 3 bases from J; bases unmatched to any gene: 10. The CDR3 covers 17 residues. The germline V gene has CDR1 SGHTA and CDR2 FQGNSA. CDR3 residues: CASSSLGSGRAKETQYF. The CDR3 region has the DNA TGTGCCAGCAGCTCCCTGGGTAGCGGGAGGGCTAAAGAGACCCAGTACTTC.

With regard to this clone: Additional DNA sequences in this sample encode the identical CDR3. J is TRBJ2-3 and V is TRBV9, with D unclear. The CDR3 runs to 15 residues. Trimming removed 0 bases from V and 0 bases from J, with 8 bases in between. Looked up from germline, CDR1 is SGDLS and CDR2 is YYNGEE. CDR3 coding DNA: TGTGCCAGCAGCGTAGGTGGCGGTAGCACAGATACGCAGTATTTT. Translated: CASSVGGGSTDTQYF.

The V gene is TRBV5-4, the J gene TRBJ2-3, with 9 positions matching TRBD2. Trimming at V came to 4 bases and at J to 0 bases, leaving 3 bases not matched to a gene. Germline CDR1 reads SGHNT; CDR2 reads YYREEE (reference sequence). The CDR3 spans 15 residues. CDR3 DNA: TGTGCCAGCAGCCGCGGACTAGCGAGCACAGATACGCAGTATTTT. Its protein is CASSRGLASTDTQYF.

This clone was found a few times. The chain carries TRBV7-9 and TRBJ2-2; 8 positions agree with TRBD2. The junction had 16 bases not matched to a gene; V was cut back by 5 bases and J by 5 bases. CDR3 length equals 18 residues. Looked up from germline, CDR1 is SEHNR and CDR2 is FQNEAQ (reference sequence). CDR3 in DNA: TGTGCCAGCAGCCTCGGAGTCACCGGGACTAGAGATACCGGGGAGCTGTTTTTT. Translation: CASSLGVTGTRDTGELFF.

This clone has only one observation. The V and J genes are TRBV9 and TRBJ2-7; no clear D gene. CDR3 length: 15 amino acids. Germline V gives CDR1 SGDLS, CDR2 YYNGEE. The germline V and J ends were trimmed by 4 bases and 0 bases, with 14 bases remaining between them. The chain's CDR3 is CASSPNPTPSYEQYF. CDR3 in DNA: TGTGCCAGCAGCCCCAATCCAACTCCCTCCTACGAGCAGTACTTC.